The 11 T cell receptor beta chains below all came from one sample that was sequenced in a study of shared clonotypes between healthy human individuals. Sequencing was performed with immunoSEQ multiplex PCR; in TCRdb, only in-frame clones are kept and a portion is missing. The table shows just over 2,000,000 clones, with 85% to 95% occurring only once. The sequenced sample was naive CD4+ T cells sorted from blood. As to subset: CD45RA+ positively selected. These receptors were obtained from a man aged 18 to 35 in good health.

V usage is TRBV5-5 and J usage is TRBJ1-5; tentatively, D is TRBD1 (5 bases). V was shortened by 7 bases and J by 0 bases, with 11 bases between the two germline ends. Germline CDR1 SGHKS, CDR2 YYEKEE (reference sequence). The CDR3 is 14 amino acids. The CDR3 protein is CASRKGLSNQPQHF. For the CDR3, the DNA is TGTGCCAGCCGAAAGGGACTTAGCAATCAGCCCCAGCATTTT.

The V and J genes are TRBV19 and TRBJ2-5, with D tentatively TRBD1 (6 bases). Deletions cut 1 base from V and 3 bases from J, with 12 bases between. Germline CDR1 LNHDA, CDR2 SQIVND (reference sequence). This CDR3 is built from 15 residues. CDR3: CASSIGQGKKETQYF. CDR3 sequence (DNA): TGTGCCAGTAGTATAGGGCAGGGGAAAAAAGAGACCCAGTACTTC.

The rearrangement links TRBV28 to TRBJ1-2, with D perhaps TRBD1 (6 bases). The CDR3 runs to 14 residues. V lost 4 bases and J 2 bases, leaving 11 bases between the germline ends. Germline assignment: CDR1 MDHEN and CDR2 SYDVKM. CDR3 bases: TGTGCCAGCAGTTCGCCAGGGGTCAACTATGGCTACACCTTC. Its protein product is CASSSPGVNYGYTF.

The gene calls are TRBV10-2 and TRBJ2-3; a possible D gene is TRBD2 (6 bases). CDR3 length: 15 residues. Deletions cut 5 bases from V and 5 bases from J, with 17 bases between. Germline V gives CDR1 WSHSY, CDR2 SAAADI. The CDR3 here is CASSFTGYGGDTQYF. CDR3 sequence (DNA): TGCGCCAGCAGTTTTACAGGATACGGGGGAGATACGCAGTATTTT.

The chain carries TRBV5-1 and TRBJ2-4; TRBD2 matches at 9 bases. With 0 bases clipped from V and 6 bases from J, the junction kept 1 base outside the gene matches. This CDR3 region has 14 residues. The germline V gene has CDR1 SGHRS and CDR2 YFSETQ. The CDR3 DNA sequence: TGCGCCAGCAGCTTGGCTAGCGGGGTAAACATTCAGTACTTC. Residues: CASSLASGVNIQYF.

The chain is built from TRBV19 and TRBJ2-6; D not resolved. Germline V gives CDR1 LNHDA, CDR2 SQIVND (reference sequence). The CDR3 has 16 residues. The ends were cut back, 3 bases at V and 0 bases at J, with 9 bases in the middle. The CDR3 coding sequence is TGTGCCAGTAGTATCGACAAGGACTCTGGGGCCAACGTCCTGACTTTC. It codes for CASSIDKDSGANVLTF.

The chain combines TRBV10-3 with TRBJ2-5; D assignment may be TRBD1 or TRBD2 (5 bases each). V was cut by 6 bases and J by 5 bases, with 16 bases left in between. The germline V gene encodes CDR1 ENHRY and CDR2 SYGVKD. This CDR3 has 14 amino acids. The CDR3 loop reads CAISDGTRMETQYF. As DNA, the CDR3 is TGTGCCATCAGCGACGGGACCCGCATGGAGACCCAGTACTTC.

The rearrangement joins TRBV29-1 to TRBJ1-2; TRBD1 aligns across 8 bases. The J segment lost 4 bases and the V segment lost 4 bases, leaving 8 bases of the junction unmatched. There are 14 residues in the CDR3. Germline loops: CDR1 SQVTM, CDR2 ANQGSEA. The CDR3 here is CSVVAGTGSYGYTF. The DNA for the CDR3 is TGCAGCGTTGTGGCCGGGACAGGCTCCTATGGCTACACCTTC.

The gene calls are TRBV7-9 and TRBJ2-3, with 9 bases matching TRBD2. CDR3 length: 13 amino acids. Germline V gene lookup returns CDR1 SEHNR and CDR2 FQNEAQ (reference sequence). J was trimmed by 0 bases and V by 11 bases; bases with no gene match: 3. In nucleotides, the CDR3 is TGTGCCGTTACTAGCGGGAGCACAGATACGCAGTATTTT. Its protein is CAVTSGSTDTQYF.

The genes are TRBV10-3 and TRBJ2-7; TRBD1 agrees at 7 bases. Per germline, CDR1 ENHRY and CDR2 SYGVKD. The CDR3 sequence is 15 residues long. V was pared by 5 bases and J by 0 bases, with 7 bases of the junction left unmatched. The CDR3 reads CAISPDRAHSYEQYF. CDR3 coding DNA: TGTGCCATCAGTCCTGACAGGGCGCACTCCTACGAGCAGTACTTC.

The chain links TRBV4-3 to TRBJ2-2, with a tentative D call TRBD2 (6 bases). The CDR3 is 16 amino acids. Germline V gene data show CDR1 as LGHNA and CDR2 as YSLEER. Trimming removed 0 bases from V and 6 bases from J, with 14 bases in between. The CDR3 loop is CASSQEPRGGAGELFF. The CDR3 DNA is TGCGCCAGCAGCCAAGAACCGCGAGGCGGGGCCGGGGAGCTGTTTTTT.